This T cell receptor beta chain was identified in a study of T cell responses to AZD1222 COVID-19 vaccine (dated by TCRdb to the early 2020s). With regard to the full study: Because spike-specific TCR depth and breadth did not differ between the two schedules, AZD1222 recipients who got a second dose at roughly 4 weeks were pooled with those who got a second dose at roughly 12 weeks. A total of over 230 trial participants underwent TCR sequencing, of whom roughly 210 had received two doses of AZD1222 and about 25 had received two doses of the MenACWY control vaccine. Trial participants were enrolled by age into 18-55, 56-69 and 70-plus year subgroups, with roughly 160, 29 and 62 TCR-sequenced participants respectively. Overall study outcomes, separate from this receptor: Spike-specific TCR breadth and depth rose significantly after two AZD1222 doses compared with day 0 and with MenACWY recipients. In the small 56-69-year group, the increase in depth fell short of significance, most likely because of low power. The vaccine-associated CD4 TCRs covered the entire spike protein, and the dominant responses fell in regions 160-218 and 743-854. Conclusions about previously exposed vaccinees are limited, since just five or six AZD1222 recipients were seropositive for SARS-CoV-2 at baseline. Because no day 14 peak-response samples were available, repertoires were characterized only after the peak T cell response. Participants were mostly white British and included more females than males, and it was suggested by the authors that clonal diversity may have been underestimated. Reportedly, close to half of the unique spike-specific TCRs recognized epitopes lying outside the regions that are mutated in the B.1.351 and B.1.1.7 variants.

V is pruned by 3 bases and J by 12 bases, leaving 6 bases of the junction without a gene match. Inclusive of the bounding cysteine and phenylalanine, the CDR3 is 12 residues long. CDR3 DNA is the only sequence kept; it has 36 bases, read in frame from the first base. CDR1 is given as LGHDT and CDR2 as YNNKEL, both from the germline V gene (reference sequence). Sample time point, as interpreted from the label and publication: baseline before first vaccination. Vaccinee samples were obtained from the UK trials COV001 and COV002, which included a single-blind randomized controlled phase 2/3 trial of AZD1222 (ChAdOx1 nCoV-19) in healthy adults. For TCRbeta chain sequencing, PBMC samples were collected from trial participants at day 0 and at day 28 after the second dose. The CDR3 regions of human TCRbeta chains were analyzed by immunosequencing. Under the source paper's analysis protocol: TCRs in the repertoires were compared against a reference library of SARS-CoV-2-specific TCRs that had been generated with the MIRA antigen-specificity platform. Breadth was defined as the fraction of unique TCRs that were SARS-CoV-2-associated, and depth was defined as the fraction of total T cells that were SARS-CoV-2-associated. Using the MIRA data, each spike-specific TCR was assigned both to the spike region to which the TCR was reactive and to a CD4 or CD8 class. Log10-transformed breadth and depth values were compared by one-way ANOVA with Sidak's multiple comparisons tests. TCRdb stores this immuneACCESS table with in-frame sequences only. Part of the clones is absent; in the studies checked, under half of the shortfall reflects unresolved V genes, and no reason is known for the rest. From that table come the V and J calls and clone size; the DNA was used to work out D and trimming. The sample yields 170,000 or so clones; around 92% were counted once. 0.9% of the sample lies in the top ten.

This clone was detected only once. Its antigen specificity is not known. No quality values exist for individual bases; no much larger clone is one base distant. The sample in question was peripheral blood, obtained on day 0 of AZD1222 vaccination. This chain is built from TRBV3-1 (or the pseudogene TRBV3-2) and TRBJ1-1; 8 central bases correspond to TRBD1. The TCR was taken from an adult in good health. This receptor has the CDR3 CASSQADRAPFF. The DNA sequence reads TGTGCCAGCAGCCAGGCGGACAGGGCGCCTTTCTTT.